Presented here are 13 T cell receptor beta chains from one specimen sequenced in a study of low-dose radiotherapy and immunotherapy resistance in tumors. cDNA synthesis used a TRAV/TRBV-specific primer set for both chains. TCR amplification involved about 19 PCR cycles with a constant-region primer and V-primer adapter. TCRdb re-derived calls from the reads in MiXCR, one entry per CDR3 protein. The table shows about 9,800 distinct CDR3 sequences, with less than 50% occurring only once. The receptors derive from a human donor with advanced metastatic prostate, ovarian, gallbladder or colorectal cancer (not recorded which). This table probably holds off-target reads from a library built for another chain.

The rearrangement links TRBV30 to TRBJ2-4, with a tentative D call TRBD1 (7 bases). Germline V gives CDR1 GTSNPN, CDR2 SVGIG (reference sequence). Trimming stripped 0 bases from V and 0 bases from J, with 15 bases between. The CDR3 is 17 residues long. The CDR3 sequence: CAWSVGGTVVAKNIQYF. The CDR3 bases are TGTGCCTGGAGTGTAGGGGGGACAGTCGTAGCCAAAAACATTCAGTACTTC.

The V gene is TRBV12-3 or TRBV12-4, the J gene TRBJ2-6, with D possibly matching TRBD1 (6 bases). The V end was cut by 10 bases, the J end by 0 bases, with 13 bases between. The CDR3 sequence is 15 residues long. The CDR3, as DNA: TGTGCCACACAGGGTTGGGGCTCTGGGGCCAACGTCCTGACTTTC. Its translation is CATQGWGSGANVLTF.

This chain connects TRBV27 to TRBJ2-5; TRBD2 aligns across 11 bases. The CDR3 spans 15 residues. V dropped 4 bases and J dropped 3; count of bases not matched to a gene: 4. The germline V gene has CDR1 MNHEY and CDR2 SMNVEV (reference sequence). DNA of the CDR3: TGTGCCAGCAGTTCCCCGGGACTAGCGGAAGAGACCCAGTACTTC. Protein sequence: CASSSPGLAEETQYF.

The chain recombines TRBV19 with TRBJ2-1; no clear D gene. The V and J ends lost 3 bases and 2 bases respectively, with 14 bases between them. CDR3 length equals 16 residues. Germline V gives CDR1 LNHDA, CDR2 SQIVND (reference sequence). The CDR3 DNA is TGTGCCAGTAGTATTTCGCGGACCCCGCCCTACAATGAGCAGTTCTTC. Its protein product is CASSISRTPPYNEQFF.

This clonotype is termed medium-sized. The chain links TRBV5-6 to TRBJ2-6, with a tentative D call TRBD2 (5 bases). Trimming left V 4 bases short and J 3 bases short, with 8 bases between. CDR3 length: 14 residues. CDR1 and CDR2 from the germline V gene are SGHDT and YYEEEE. CDR3 sequence (DNA): TGTGCCAGCAGCGCAGCGGTTGGGGCCAACGTCCTGACTTTC. Its translation is CASSAAVGANVLTF.

The CDR3 protein is CASSLEALWGRDNTEAFF. The CDR3 coding sequence is TGTGCCAGCAGCTTGGAGGCCCTATGGGGACGGGATAACACTGAAGCTTTCTTT. V is TRBV5-6 and J is TRBJ1-1; tentatively, D is TRBD1 (5 bases). The CDR3 is 18 residues long. CDR1 SGHDT and CDR2 YYEEEE come from the germline V gene. V lost 0 bases and J 2 bases, leaving 20 bases between the germline ends. The full variable domain, with the rest looked up from reference TRBV5-6 and TRBJ1-1, is DAGVTQSPTHLIKTRGQQVTLRCSPKSGHDTVSWYQQALGQGPQFIFQYYEEEERQRGNFPDRFSGHQFPNYSSELNVNALLLGDSALYLCASSLEALWGRDNTEAFFGQGTRLTVV.

V gene TRBV10-3 combines with J gene TRBJ2-5; 8 positions agree with TRBD1. From germline, CDR1 is ENHRY and CDR2 SYGVKD. The CDR3 length is 14 residues. V lost 6 bases to trimming and J lost 2 bases; unmatched junction nucleotides: 5. In nucleotides, the CDR3 is TGTGCCATCAGGGCTGACAGGGGACAAGAGACCCAGTACTTC. Its translation is CAIRADRGQETQYF.

A remark on this clonotype: At one of its ends the junction is not consistent with the germline gene, which may arise from a read error. The chain joins TRBV5-1 to TRBJ2-6, with D possibly called TRBD1 or TRBD2 (5 bases each). CDR3 length: 17 amino acids. Germline CDR1 reads SGHRS; CDR2 reads YFSETQ. In DNA form, the CDR3 reads TGTGCCAGCAGCTTTGGGACCCCCCAGTCCGGGGCCAACGTCCTGACTTTC. Amino acids: CASSFGTPQSGANVLTF.

Details on this clonotype: At one end, the junction sequence differs from germline, possibly due to a read error. The genes are TRBV29-1 and TRBJ1-2; D may be TRBD1 (5 bases). Germline CDR1 is SQVTM and CDR2 is ANQGSEA. This CDR3 region has 10 residues. The CDR3 sequence is CSVEEGTRTF. The CDR3 nucleotides read TGCAGCGTCGAAGAGGGGACCCGGACCTTC.

This clonotype appeared a few times. The chain links TRBV5-6 to TRBJ1-2, with D tentatively TRBD1 (5 bases). The germline CDR1 and CDR2 sequences are SGHDT and YYEEEE. CDR3 length: 15 residues. With 2 bases removed from V and 4 bases from J, the gap between germline ends came to 15 bases. The CDR3 DNA reads TGTGCCAGCAGCTTAGACAACTCAAGGGGCTATGGCTACACCTTC. Encoded protein: CASSLDNSRGYGYTF.

V and J are TRBV2 and TRBJ2-1; no reliable D call. Per the germline V gene, CDR1 is SNHLY and CDR2 is FYNNEI. Trimming pared 5 bases from V and 2 bases from J, leaving 7 bases between. The CDR3 contains 13 residues. In DNA, the CDR3 is TGTGCCAGCAGTCCCGACACCTACAATGAGCAGTTCTTC. It is translated as CASSPDTYNEQFF.

The rearrangement links TRBV6-6 to TRBJ2-2, with D possibly matching TRBD2 (6 bases). Trimming removed 8 bases from V and 2 bases from J, with 18 bases in between. Germline CDR1 is MNHNY and CDR2 is SVGAGI (reference sequence). CDR3 size: 16 residues. Written as DNA, the CDR3 is TGTGCCAGCCATACGACCGGGACTGCAAACACCGGGGAGCTGTTTTTT. This sequence encodes CASHTTGTANTGELFF.

The chain has TRBV7-2 and TRBJ1-5; D not certain. Germline CDR1 is SGHTA and CDR2 is FQGNSA. Trimming cost V 2 bases and J 1 base, with 6 bases left between them. This CDR3 comprises 14 residues. DNA of the CDR3: TGTGCCAGCAGCTTAAGGCAGAGCAATCAGCCCCAGCATTTT. This encodes CASSLRQSNQPQHF.